This TCR beta chain was sequenced in a study of T cells after yellow fever vaccination. General study results and limits: Abundant clonotypes from the bulk population could contaminate FACS-sorted repertoires. In post-booster samples, most primary-vaccination clones reappeared (roughly 96% CD4, 88% CD8).

As to this clonotype: Its specificity is not known.

TCRdb re-called the 5' RACE reads through MiXCR, storing one row per CDR3 protein. The data contain about 300,000 distinct CDR3 sequences, around 9.3% of them singletons. The TCR originated in a man aged 18 to 35 who received the YFV17D yellow fever vaccine. Sample: CD4+ T cells sorted from PBMCs, taken 5 days after the yellow fever booster vaccination.

CDR3 protein: CASSRERVSNTEAFF. Written as DNA, the CDR3 is TGCGCCAGCAGCAGAGAAAGGGTCTCGAACACTGAAGCTTTCTTT. The V gene is TRBV5-1, the J gene TRBJ1-1; D gene unclear. V lost 4 bases, J lost 1 base, and 14 bases lay in between. Germline V CDR1 and CDR2: SGHRS, YFSETQ. This CDR3 contains 15 residues.